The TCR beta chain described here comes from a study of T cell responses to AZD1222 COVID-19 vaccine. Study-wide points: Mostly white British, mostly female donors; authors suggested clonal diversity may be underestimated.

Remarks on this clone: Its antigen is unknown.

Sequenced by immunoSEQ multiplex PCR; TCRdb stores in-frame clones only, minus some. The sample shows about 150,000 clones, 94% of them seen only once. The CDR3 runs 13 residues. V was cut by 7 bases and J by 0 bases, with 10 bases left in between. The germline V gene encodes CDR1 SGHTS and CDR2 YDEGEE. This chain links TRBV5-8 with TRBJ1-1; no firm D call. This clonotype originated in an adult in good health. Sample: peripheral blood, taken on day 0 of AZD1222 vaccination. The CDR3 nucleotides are TGTGCCAGCCGCAGTCCCCTGAACACTGAAGCTTTCTTT. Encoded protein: CASRSPLNTEAFF.